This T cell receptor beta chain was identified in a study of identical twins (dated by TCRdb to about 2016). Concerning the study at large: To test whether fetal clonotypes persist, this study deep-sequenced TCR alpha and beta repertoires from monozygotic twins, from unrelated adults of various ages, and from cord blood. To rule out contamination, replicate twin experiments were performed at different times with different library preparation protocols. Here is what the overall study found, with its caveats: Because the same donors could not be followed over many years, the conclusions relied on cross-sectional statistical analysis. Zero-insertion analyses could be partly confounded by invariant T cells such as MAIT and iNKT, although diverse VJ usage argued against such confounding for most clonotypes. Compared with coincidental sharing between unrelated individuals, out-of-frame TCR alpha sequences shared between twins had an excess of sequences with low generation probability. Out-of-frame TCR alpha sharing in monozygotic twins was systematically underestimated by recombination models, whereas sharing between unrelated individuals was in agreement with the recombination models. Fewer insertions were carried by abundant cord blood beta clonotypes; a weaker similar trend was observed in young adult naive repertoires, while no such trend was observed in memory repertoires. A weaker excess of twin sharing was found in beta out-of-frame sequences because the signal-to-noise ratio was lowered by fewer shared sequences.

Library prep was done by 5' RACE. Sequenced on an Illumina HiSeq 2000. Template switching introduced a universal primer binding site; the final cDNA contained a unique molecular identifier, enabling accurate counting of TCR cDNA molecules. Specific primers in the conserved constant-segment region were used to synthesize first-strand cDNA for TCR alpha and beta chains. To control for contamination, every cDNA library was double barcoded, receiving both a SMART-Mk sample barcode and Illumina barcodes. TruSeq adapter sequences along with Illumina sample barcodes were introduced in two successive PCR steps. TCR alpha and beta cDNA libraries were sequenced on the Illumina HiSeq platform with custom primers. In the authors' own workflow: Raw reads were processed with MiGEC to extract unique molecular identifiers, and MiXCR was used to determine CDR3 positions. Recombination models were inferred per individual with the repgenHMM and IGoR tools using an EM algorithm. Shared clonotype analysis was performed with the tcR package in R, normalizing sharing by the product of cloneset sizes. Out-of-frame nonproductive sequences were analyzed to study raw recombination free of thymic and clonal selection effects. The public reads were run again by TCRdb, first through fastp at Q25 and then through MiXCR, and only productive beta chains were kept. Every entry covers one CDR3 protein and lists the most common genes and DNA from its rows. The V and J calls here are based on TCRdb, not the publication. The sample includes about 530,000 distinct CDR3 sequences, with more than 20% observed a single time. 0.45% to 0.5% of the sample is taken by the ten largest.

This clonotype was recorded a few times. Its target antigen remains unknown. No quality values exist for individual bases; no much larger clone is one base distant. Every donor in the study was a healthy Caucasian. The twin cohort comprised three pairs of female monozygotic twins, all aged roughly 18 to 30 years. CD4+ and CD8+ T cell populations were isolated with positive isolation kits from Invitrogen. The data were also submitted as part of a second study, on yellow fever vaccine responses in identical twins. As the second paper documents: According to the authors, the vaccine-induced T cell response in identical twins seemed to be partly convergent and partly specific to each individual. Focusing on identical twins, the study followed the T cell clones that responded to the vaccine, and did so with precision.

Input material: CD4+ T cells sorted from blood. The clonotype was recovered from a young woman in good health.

The DNA reads TGTGCCAGCAGGGGACAGGGAAGGACCCAGTACTTC. Translated, it reads CASRGQGRTQYF. This chain is built from TRBV28 and TRBJ2-5, and TRBD1 aligns with 9 junction nucleotides. Reading from cysteine to phenylalanine, the CDR3 counts 12 amino acids. The CDR3 DNA has 36 bases and is translated from base 1. V is pruned by 6 bases and J by 7 bases, leaving 3 bases of the junction without a gene match. The germline V gene supplies CDR1 MDHEN and CDR2 SYDVKM.